This is a list of T cell receptor beta chains from one sample in a study of immune reconstitution after stem cell transplant in scleroderma. Via MiXCR, TCRdb re-called the RT-PCR reads, giving one row per CDR3 protein. This sample yields 3,700 or so distinct CDR3 sequences, of which 4.5% to 6.5% are seen a single time; approximately 15% belongs to the top ten. The biological material was taken before or after autologous hematopoietic stem cell transplantation (not recorded which). The source is a female donor with systemic sclerosis. Each CDR3 is given with its conserved first and last residue. Fields, in order: V gene, J gene, D gene, clone size, CDR3 DNA, CDR3 protein. D genes are given only for firm matches. Clone size appears in some rows only: once, few, many, or a class for an expanded clone.

v_call: TRBV7-2
j_call: TRBJ2-5
d_call: .
clone_size: few
cdr3_nt: TGTGCCAGCAGCTTAGGGGTTCGCAGACAAGAGACCCAGTACTTC
cdr3_aa: CASSLGVRRQETQYF

v_call: TRBV20-1
j_call: TRBJ2-1
d_call: TRBD2
clone_size: many
cdr3_nt: TGCAGTGCTACCCAGGATGAGCGGGGGGACAATGAGCAGTTCTTC
cdr3_aa: CSATQDERGDNEQFF

v_call: TRBV5-6
j_call: TRBJ2-5
d_call: TRBD2
clone_size: .
cdr3_nt: TGTGCCAGCAGTACAATGACTAGCGGGATTTCGGAGACCCAGTACTTC
cdr3_aa: CASSTMTSGISETQYF

v_call: TRBV5-4
j_call: TRBJ1-1
d_call: .
clone_size: many
cdr3_nt: TGTGCCAGCAGCCAGGAACGGGTCACTGAAGCTTTCTTT
cdr3_aa: CASSQERVTEAFF

v_call: TRBV12-3/TRBV12-4
j_call: TRBJ1-2
d_call: .
clone_size: medium-sized
cdr3_nt: TGTGCCAGCAGTTTTGCAGATAACTATGGCTACACCTTC
cdr3_aa: CASSFADNYGYTF

v_call: TRBV10-3
j_call: TRBJ2-7
d_call: TRBD1
clone_size: .
cdr3_nt: TGTGCCATCAGTGACGGACAGGGAGTAGAAAACGAGCAGTACTTC
cdr3_aa: CAISDGQGVENEQYF

v_call: TRBV7-6
j_call: TRBJ2-1
d_call: TRBD2
clone_size: large
cdr3_nt: TGTGCCAGCAGCTTAGCGCTCCTAGCGGGAGTAAACAATGAGCAGTTCTTC
cdr3_aa: CASSLALLAGVNNEQFF

v_call: TRBV2
j_call: TRBJ2-5
d_call: .
clone_size: medium-sized
cdr3_nt: TGTGCCAGCAGTGGAGAGACCCAGTACTTC
cdr3_aa: CASSGETQYF

v_call: TRBV7-9
j_call: TRBJ2-3
d_call: TRBD2
clone_size: medium-sized
cdr3_nt: TGTGCCAGCAGCCCGCGGGAGACAGATACGCAGTATTTT
cdr3_aa: CASSPRETDTQYF

v_call: TRBV29-1
j_call: TRBJ2-5
d_call: .
clone_size: medium-sized
cdr3_nt: TGCAGCGGCGGGGTTACGGGGGAAGAGACCCAGTACTTC
cdr3_aa: CSGGVTGEETQYF

v_call: TRBV11-1
j_call: TRBJ2-5
d_call: .
clone_size: medium-sized
cdr3_nt: TGTGCCAGCAGCTTCCAGGGACAAGAGACCCAGTACTTC
cdr3_aa: CASSFQGQETQYF

v_call: TRBV28
j_call: TRBJ1-2
d_call: .
clone_size: large
cdr3_nt: TGTGCCAGCAGTTTTGTGACGGCCGGACTCTATGGCTACACCTTC
cdr3_aa: CASSFVTAGLYGYTF

v_call: TRBV28
j_call: TRBJ2-7
d_call: .
clone_size: medium-sized
cdr3_nt: TGTGCCAGCAGTTCCCCGTACAGCCCCTCCTACGAGCAGTACTTC
cdr3_aa: CASSSPYSPSYEQYF

v_call: TRBV7-9
j_call: TRBJ1-2
d_call: .
clone_size: medium-sized
cdr3_nt: TGTGCCAGCAGCTTTACAGGGCTTCAGGGCTACACCTTC
cdr3_aa: CASSFTGLQGYTF

v_call: TRBV6-5
j_call: TRBJ1-2
d_call: .
clone_size: medium-sized
cdr3_nt: TGTGCCAGCAGGGACCTCTATGGCTACACCTTC
cdr3_aa: CASRDLYGYTF

v_call: TRBV5-1
j_call: TRBJ1-1
d_call: TRBD1
clone_size: .
cdr3_nt: TGCGCCAGCAGCAATCGGGACAGGAACACTGAAGCTTTCTTT
cdr3_aa: CASSNRDRNTEAFF

v_call: TRBV28
j_call: TRBJ1-5
d_call: .
clone_size: medium-sized
cdr3_nt: TGTGCCAGCAGTTTCGCAGGGGCGCGCAATCAGCCCCAGCATTTT
cdr3_aa: CASSFAGARNQPQHF

v_call: TRBV12-3/TRBV12-4
j_call: TRBJ2-5
d_call: .
clone_size: few
cdr3_nt: TGTGCCAGCCTTACACGGGGCGAAGAGACCCAGTACTTC
cdr3_aa: CASLTRGEETQYF

v_call: TRBV20-1
j_call: TRBJ2-1
d_call: .
clone_size: medium-sized
cdr3_nt: TGCAGTGCTATGGAGGCTGCAAGCTCCTACAATGAGCAGTTCTTC
cdr3_aa: CSAMEAASSYNEQFF

v_call: TRBV7-2
j_call: TRBJ2-3
d_call: TRBD2
clone_size: many
cdr3_nt: TGTGCCAGCAGCCCGGGACTAGCGGGGGGGCCTACAGATACGCAGTATTTT
cdr3_aa: CASSPGLAGGPTDTQYF

v_call: TRBV19
j_call: TRBJ1-5
d_call: .
clone_size: medium-sized
cdr3_nt: TGTGCCAGTACTAATACCGGTCCCCCGGGGGGGGGTCAGCCCCAGCATTTT
cdr3_aa: CASTNTGPPGGGQPQHF

v_call: TRBV5-6
j_call: TRBJ1-2
d_call: .
clone_size: few
cdr3_nt: TGTGCCAGCAGCTTGGGAGTAGGAGGCTACACCTTC
cdr3_aa: CASSLGVGGYTF

v_call: TRBV28
j_call: TRBJ1-1
d_call: .
clone_size: medium-sized
cdr3_nt: TGTGCCAGCAGTTTTCGACAGTCGAACACTGAAGCTTTCTTT
cdr3_aa: CASSFRQSNTEAFF

v_call: TRBV5-1
j_call: TRBJ1-1
d_call: .
clone_size: medium-sized
cdr3_nt: TGCGCCAGCAACCTGATGGGACATTCGAACACTGAAGCTTTCTTT
cdr3_aa: CASNLMGHSNTEAFF

v_call: TRBV20-1
j_call: TRBJ1-6
d_call: .
clone_size: medium-sized
cdr3_nt: TGCAGTGCTCTAGGGACGGTGAATTCACCCCTCCACTTT
cdr3_aa: CSALGTVNSPLHF

v_call: TRBV3-1
j_call: TRBJ2-1
d_call: TRBD1
clone_size: medium-sized
cdr3_nt: TGTGCCAGCAGCCCCGACAGGGCGGAGCAGTTCTTC
cdr3_aa: CASSPDRAEQFF

v_call: TRBV29-1
j_call: TRBJ1-2
d_call: TRBD1
clone_size: medium-sized
cdr3_nt: TGCAGCGTTGATATGGCAGGGGGTGGATTCGGCTACACCTTC
cdr3_aa: CSVDMAGGGFGYTF

v_call: TRBV5-1
j_call: TRBJ1-4
d_call: .
clone_size: medium-sized
cdr3_nt: TGCGCCAGCATGTGGGGCCGGCAGACTAATGAAAAACTGTTTTTT
cdr3_aa: CASMWGRQTNEKLFF

v_call: TRBV5-6
j_call: TRBJ1-1
d_call: .
clone_size: few
cdr3_nt: TGTGCCAGCAGCCCTGATCAGGGGACTGAAGCTTTCTTT
cdr3_aa: CASSPDQGTEAFF

v_call: TRBV29-1
j_call: TRBJ2-1
d_call: TRBD1
clone_size: many
cdr3_nt: TGCAGCGTTGACAGGGACAGATACAATGAGCAGTTCTTC
cdr3_aa: CSVDRDRYNEQFF

v_call: TRBV15
j_call: TRBJ2-5
d_call: .
clone_size: large
cdr3_nt: TGTGCCACCAGCAGAGAGCGAGCGGTAGAGCAAGAGACCCAGTACTTC
cdr3_aa: CATSRERAVEQETQYF

v_call: TRBV7-6
j_call: TRBJ2-7
d_call: TRBD2
clone_size: few
cdr3_nt: TGTGCCAGCAGCTTAGCGGGTGGGACTAGCGGGAGATGGGCCTACGAGCAGTACTTC
cdr3_aa: CASSLAGGTSGRWAYEQYF

v_call: TRBV28
j_call: TRBJ2-2
d_call: .
clone_size: medium-sized
cdr3_nt: TGTGCCAGCAGTTTCGGACGCAACACCGGGGAGCTGTTTTTT
cdr3_aa: CASSFGRNTGELFF

v_call: TRBV20-1
j_call: TRBJ2-7
d_call: .
clone_size: medium-sized
cdr3_nt: TGCAGTGCTTCTCTTGGGGCCCCATCCTACGAGCAGTACTTC
cdr3_aa: CSASLGAPSYEQYF

v_call: TRBV2
j_call: TRBJ2-7
d_call: TRBD2
clone_size: medium-sized
cdr3_nt: TGTGCCAGCAGCGGACTAGCGGGGGACGAGCAGTACTTC
cdr3_aa: CASSGLAGDEQYF

v_call: TRBV5-1
j_call: TRBJ2-2
d_call: .
clone_size: medium-sized
cdr3_nt: TGCGCCAGCAGGGGAGAAACGAACACCGGGGAGCTGTTTTTT
cdr3_aa: CASRGETNTGELFF

v_call: TRBV7-6
j_call: TRBJ2-1
d_call: TRBD2
clone_size: medium-sized
cdr3_nt: TGTGCCAGCAGCTCGACTAGCGGGGTGTACAATGAGCAGTTCTTC
cdr3_aa: CASSSTSGVYNEQFF

v_call: TRBV6-5
j_call: TRBJ1-5
d_call: .
clone_size: medium-sized
cdr3_nt: TGTGCCAGCAGTTACTCGGCAGGGCAAGGCAATCAGCCCCAGCATTTT
cdr3_aa: CASSYSAGQGNQPQHF

v_call: TRBV19
j_call: TRBJ1-2
d_call: TRBD1
clone_size: medium-sized
cdr3_nt: TGTGCCAGTAAGTCAGGGGGCGCATACCTTGGAAGCTACACCTTC
cdr3_aa: CASKSGGAYLGSYTF

v_call: TRBV12-3/TRBV12-4
j_call: TRBJ2-5
d_call: .
clone_size: medium-sized
cdr3_nt: TGTGCCAGCACCCACCCTGAAGGGGAGACCCAGTACTTC
cdr3_aa: CASTHPEGETQYF

v_call: TRBV6-6
j_call: TRBJ2-1
d_call: .
clone_size: many
cdr3_nt: TGTGCCAGCAGTCCCCCGGTGAATGAGCAGTTCTTC
cdr3_aa: CASSPPVNEQFF

v_call: TRBV7-9
j_call: TRBJ2-5
d_call: TRBD2
clone_size: medium-sized
cdr3_nt: TGTGCCAGCAGCTTATGGCTAGCGGGGAGTCAAGAGACCCAGTACTTC
cdr3_aa: CASSLWLAGSQETQYF

v_call: TRBV24-1
j_call: TRBJ1-5
d_call: .
clone_size: medium-sized
cdr3_nt: TGTGCCACCAGTGACCGCGGACATACCCACAATCATCCCCAGCATTTT
cdr3_aa: CATSDRGHTHNHPQHF

v_call: TRBV20-1
j_call: TRBJ2-5
d_call: TRBD1
clone_size: medium-sized
cdr3_nt: TGCAGTGCTAGCAGAAGGACAGGGGCAGAGACCCAGTACTTC
cdr3_aa: CSASRRTGAETQYF

v_call: TRBV7-2
j_call: TRBJ2-5
d_call: .
clone_size: medium-sized
cdr3_nt: TGTGCCAGCAGCTTCAGAGCCGGCAGGGGGAGGTCTCAAGAGACCCAGTACTTC
cdr3_aa: CASSFRAGRGRSQETQYF

v_call: TRBV4-2
j_call: TRBJ1-5
d_call: .
clone_size: medium-sized
cdr3_nt: TGTGCCAGCAGCCAAGATGTCGGTCAGCCCCAGCATTTT
cdr3_aa: CASSQDVGQPQHF

v_call: TRBV20-1
j_call: TRBJ2-5
d_call: TRBD2
clone_size: medium-sized
cdr3_nt: TGCAGTGCTCCGGGACTAGCGGGAGGGCCGGGGACCCAGTACTTC
cdr3_aa: CSAPGLAGGPGTQYF

v_call: TRBV29-1
j_call: TRBJ2-1
d_call: TRBD1
clone_size: medium-sized
cdr3_nt: TGCAGCGTTGCTGACAGGGGCAATGAGCAGTTCTTC
cdr3_aa: CSVADRGNEQFF

v_call: TRBV10-3
j_call: TRBJ2-5
d_call: TRBD1
clone_size: medium-sized
cdr3_nt: TGTGCCATCAGTCGGGACAGAAAAGAGACCCAGTACTTC
cdr3_aa: CAISRDRKETQYF